A selection of T cell receptor beta chains follows, all from one sample in a study of CXCR3-negative and CXCR3-positive naive CD8 T cells. TCRdb re-called the 5' RACE reads; one entry per CDR3 protein, DNA not given. The listing contains tens of thousands of distinct CDR3 sequences. Material: naive CXCR3- CD8+ T cells from blood. The source is a human donor in good health. Some clones in this sample may be carry-over from other donors' samples. Both conserved end residues are part of each CDR3. The order of the fields is V gene, J gene, CDR3 length, clone size, CDR3 protein. Part of the rows lack a size; the others show once, few, many or a class for expanded clones.

TRBV6-1	TRBJ2-7	12	NA	CASSTFGPEQYF
TRBV4-1	TRBJ1-1	17	medium-sized	CASSQENGGASDHEAFF
TRBV7-9	TRBJ2-7	13	NA	CASSEIGRDEQYF
TRBV7-9	TRBJ2-7	15	NA	CASSEKVGNEYEQYF
TRBV6-5	TRBJ2-3	16	NA	CASRALRGLSTDTQYF
TRBV20-1	TRBJ2-3	12	NA	CSASGEGDTQYF
TRBV6-4	TRBJ1-2	11	NA	CASREWYGYTF
TRBV14	TRBJ2-7	13	NA	CASSQDRVNEQYF
TRBV20-1	TRBJ2-7	15	NA	CSARGPGTGFYEQYF
TRBV5-6	TRBJ1-1	14	NA	CASSLEGWDTEAFF
TRBV3-1	TRBJ2-1	12	NA	CASSQAGGEQFF
TRBV15	TRBJ2-1	23	NA	CATSREPTGTTGTSGSSYNEQFF
TRBV9	TRBJ1-1	15	NA	CASSIRPDWGTEAFF
TRBV6-2/TRBV6-3	TRBJ2-7	15	NA	CASSYSLTHSYEQYF
TRBV29-1	TRBJ2-3	14	NA	CSGWGGPNTDTQYF
TRBV25-1	TRBJ2-3	14	medium-sized	CASSEFVQGGSWYF
TRBV6-1	TRBJ2-3	15	NA	CASSEALGSGDTQYF
TRBV28	TRBJ1-5	17	NA	CASSFVGGTPRNQPQHF
TRBV29-1	TRBJ1-2	12	NA	CSVVEGPYGYTF
TRBV7-9	TRBJ2-7	14	NA	CASSKSGQPYEQYF
TRBV5-1	TRBJ2-1	15	NA	CASSLEGTGNNEQFF
TRBV9	TRBJ2-7	14	medium-sized	CASSARTGDYEQYF
TRBV7-8	TRBJ2-7	12	NA	CAILGRDYEQYF
TRBV12-3/TRBV12-4	TRBJ2-5	14	NA	CASSLDSSQETQYF
TRBV29-1	TRBJ2-1	12	medium-sized	CSVVGASGEQFF
TRBV4-2	TRBJ2-7	16	NA	CASSQSYGTPTYEQYF
TRBV20-1	TRBJ2-3	17	NA	CSARDGDRWASTDTQYF
TRBV28	TRBJ2-1	16	NA	CASSFWRESGGNEQFF
TRBV12-3/TRBV12-4	TRBJ2-1	15	NA	CASSSLAGDYNEQFF
TRBV10-3	TRBJ2-3	17	NA	CAISEPQVSPSTDTQYF
TRBV7-6	TRBJ2-7	15	NA	CASSLSGGGLYEQYF
TRBV7-2	TRBJ1-1	15	NA	CASSLEGLGGTEAFF
TRBV10-3	TRBJ2-5	13	NA	CAISGTYQETQYF
TRBV27	TRBJ1-5	12	NA	CASSGVGQPQHF
TRBV9	TRBJ2-5	16	NA	CASSVGSSLVQETQYF
TRBV12-3/TRBV12-4	TRBJ2-7	12	NA	CASSFSRYEQYF
TRBV5-1	TRBJ2-1	18	NA	CASSQTSGGPISYNEQFF
TRBV7-2	TRBJ2-1	15	NA	CASSMRVGTYNEQFF
TRBV7-9	TRBJ2-3	14	NA	CASQLGITTDTQYF
TRBV7-2	TRBJ1-5	14	NA	CASSPVQGLGPQHF
TRBV6-4	TRBJ2-1	14	NA	CASSEKAENNEQFF
TRBV14	TRBJ2-3	15	NA	CASSQVQGSTDTQYF
TRBV10-1	TRBJ2-1	15	medium-sized	CASSDSGGANNEQFF
TRBV19	TRBJ1-1	12	NA	CASSEVGTEAFF
TRBV7-6	TRBJ1-2	15	NA	CASSPPGTGDYGYTF
TRBV6-5	TRBJ1-1	15	NA	CASSYSPEGNTEAFF
TRBV28	TRBJ2-1	14	NA	CASTLAGGLNEQFF
TRBV7-2	TRBJ2-3	14	NA	CASSFVTSTDTQYF
TRBV7-9	TRBJ1-1	13	NA	CASSLWVVTEAFF
TRBV20-1	TRBJ1-2	12	NA	CSARDREVGYTF
TRBV20-1	TRBJ2-7	15	NA	CSASGGQGGTYEQYF
TRBV5-1	TRBJ2-1	15	NA	CASSLGQGLANEQFF
TRBV20-1	TRBJ1-2	13	NA	CSASPQGAGGYTF
TRBV18	TRBJ1-5	16	medium-sized	CASSSGQGDSNQPQHF
TRBV29-1	TRBJ2-7	12	NA	CSGLTGVYEQYF
TRBV12-3/TRBV12-4	TRBJ2-7	14	NA	CASSHSGGSYEQYF
TRBV27	TRBJ2-1	11	NA	CASIAYNEQFF
TRBV3-1	TRBJ2-7	14	NA	CASSLRVQGDEQYF